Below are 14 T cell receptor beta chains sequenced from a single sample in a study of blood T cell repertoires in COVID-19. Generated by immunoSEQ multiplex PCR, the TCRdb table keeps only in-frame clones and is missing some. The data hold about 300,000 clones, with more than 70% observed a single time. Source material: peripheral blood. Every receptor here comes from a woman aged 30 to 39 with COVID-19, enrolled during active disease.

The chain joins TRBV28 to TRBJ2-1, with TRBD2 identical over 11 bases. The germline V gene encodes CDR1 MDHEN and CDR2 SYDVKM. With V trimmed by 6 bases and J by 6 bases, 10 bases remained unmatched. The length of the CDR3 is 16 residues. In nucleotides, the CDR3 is TGTGCCAGCAGCCCCGGGGGTAGCGGGGGGGTCAATGAGCAGTTCTTC. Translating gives CASSPGGSGGVNEQFF.

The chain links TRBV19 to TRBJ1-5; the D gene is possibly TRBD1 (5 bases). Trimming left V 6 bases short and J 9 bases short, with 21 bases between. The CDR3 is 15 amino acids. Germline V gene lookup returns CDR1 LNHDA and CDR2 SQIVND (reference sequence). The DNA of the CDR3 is TGTGCCAGTAGCCGGAGGGTGGAGGGGCCAAGGCCCCAGCATTTT. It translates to CASSRRVEGPRPQHF.

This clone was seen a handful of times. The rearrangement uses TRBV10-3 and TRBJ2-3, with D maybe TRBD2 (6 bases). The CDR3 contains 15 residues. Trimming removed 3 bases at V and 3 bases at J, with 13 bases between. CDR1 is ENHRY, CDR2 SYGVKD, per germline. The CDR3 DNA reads TGTGCCATCAGTGACCCGACTAGTACAACAGATACGCAGTATTTT. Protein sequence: CAISDPTSTTDTQYF.

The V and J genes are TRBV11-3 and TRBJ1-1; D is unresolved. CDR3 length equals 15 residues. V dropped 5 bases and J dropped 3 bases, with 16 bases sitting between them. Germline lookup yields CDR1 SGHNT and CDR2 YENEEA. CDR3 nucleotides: TGTGCCAGCAGCCCCCGGGAAGGGAGGTACACTGAAGCTTTCTTT. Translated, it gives CASSPREGRYTEAFF.

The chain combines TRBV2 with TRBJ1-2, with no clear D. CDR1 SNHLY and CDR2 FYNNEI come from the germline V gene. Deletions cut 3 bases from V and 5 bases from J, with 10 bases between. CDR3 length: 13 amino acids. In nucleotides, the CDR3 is TGTGCCAGCAGTGACCCCCAGTTATATGGCTACACCTTC. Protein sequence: CASSDPQLYGYTF.

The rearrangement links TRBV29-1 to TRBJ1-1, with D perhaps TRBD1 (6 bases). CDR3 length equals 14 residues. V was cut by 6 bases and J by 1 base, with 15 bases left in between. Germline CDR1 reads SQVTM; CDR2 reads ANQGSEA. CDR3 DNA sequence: TGCAGCGTAGCCTTTGGGGGCACGAACACTGAAGCTTTCTTT. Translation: CSVAFGGTNTEAFF. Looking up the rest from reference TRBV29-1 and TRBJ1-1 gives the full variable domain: SAVISQKPSRDICQRGTSLTIQCQVDSQVTMMFWYRQQPGQSLTLIATANQGSEATYESGFVIDKFPISRPNLTFSTLTVSNMSPEDSSIYLCSVAFGGTNTEAFFGQGTRLTVV.

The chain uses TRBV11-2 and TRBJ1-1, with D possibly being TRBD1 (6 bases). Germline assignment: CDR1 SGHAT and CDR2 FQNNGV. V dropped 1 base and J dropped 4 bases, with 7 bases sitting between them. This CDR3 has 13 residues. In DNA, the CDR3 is TGTGCCAGCAGCTTAGCACAGGGCACTGAAGCTTTCTTT. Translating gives CASSLAQGTEAFF.

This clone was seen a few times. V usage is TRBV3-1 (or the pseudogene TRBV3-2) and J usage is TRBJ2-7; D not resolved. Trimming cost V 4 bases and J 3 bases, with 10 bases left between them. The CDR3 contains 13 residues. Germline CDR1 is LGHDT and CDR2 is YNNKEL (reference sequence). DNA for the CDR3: TGTGCCAGCAGCCCCGAGGTCAGCTACGAGCAGTACTTC. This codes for CASSPEVSYEQYF.

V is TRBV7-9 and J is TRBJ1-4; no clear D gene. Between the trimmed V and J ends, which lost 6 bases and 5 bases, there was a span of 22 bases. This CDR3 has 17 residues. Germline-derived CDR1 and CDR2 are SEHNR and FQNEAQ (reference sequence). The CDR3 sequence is CASSQHPMEQLNEKLFF. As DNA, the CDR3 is TGTGCCAGCAGTCAGCACCCGATGGAACAGCTCAATGAAAAACTGTTTTTT. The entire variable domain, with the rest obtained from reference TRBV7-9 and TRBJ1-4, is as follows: DTGVSQNPRHKITKRGQNVTFRCDPISEHNRLYWYRQTLGQGPEFLTYFQNEAQLEKSRLLSDRFSAERPKGSFSTLEIQRTEQGDSAMYLCASSQHPMEQLNEKLFFGSGTQLSVL.

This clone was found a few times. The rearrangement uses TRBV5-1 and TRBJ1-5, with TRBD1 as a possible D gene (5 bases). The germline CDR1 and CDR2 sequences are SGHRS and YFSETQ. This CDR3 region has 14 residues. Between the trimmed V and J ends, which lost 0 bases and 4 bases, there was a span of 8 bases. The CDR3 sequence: CASSLAGGNQPQHF. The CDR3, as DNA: TGCGCCAGCAGCTTGGCCGGGGGGAATCAGCCCCAGCATTTT. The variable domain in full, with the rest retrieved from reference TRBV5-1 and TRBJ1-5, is KAGVTQTPRYLIKTRGQQVTLSCSPISGHRSVSWYQQTPGQGLQFLFEYFSETQRNKGNFPGRFSGRQFSNSRSEMNVSTLELGDSALYLCASSLAGGNQPQHFGDGTRLSIL.

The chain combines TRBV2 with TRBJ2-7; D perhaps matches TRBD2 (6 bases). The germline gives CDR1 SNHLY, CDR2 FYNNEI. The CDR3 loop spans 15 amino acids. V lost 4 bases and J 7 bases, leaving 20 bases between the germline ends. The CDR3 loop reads CASSAGRNPAGEQYF. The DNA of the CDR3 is TGTGCCAGCAGTGCGGGTCGAAACCCGGCGGGAGAGCAGTACTTC.

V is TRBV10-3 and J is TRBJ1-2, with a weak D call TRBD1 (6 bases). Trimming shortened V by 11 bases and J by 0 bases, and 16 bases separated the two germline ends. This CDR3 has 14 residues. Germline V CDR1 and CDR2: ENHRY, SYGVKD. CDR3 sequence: CALRKDSTNYGYTF. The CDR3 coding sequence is TGTGCCCTCCGGAAGGACAGCACTAACTATGGCTACACCTTC.

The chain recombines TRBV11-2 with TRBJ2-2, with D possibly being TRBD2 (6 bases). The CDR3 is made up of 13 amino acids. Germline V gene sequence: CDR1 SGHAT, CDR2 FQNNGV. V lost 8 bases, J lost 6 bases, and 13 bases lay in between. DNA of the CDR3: TGTGCCAGCTCAACCACTAGCCCCGGGGAGCTGTTTTTT. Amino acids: CASSTTSPGELFF.

CDR3: CASSLWVKGETQYF. The DNA of the CDR3 is TGTGCCAGCAGCTTGTGGGTTAAGGGGGAGACCCAGTACTTC. The chain is built from TRBV7-8 and TRBJ2-5, with a weak D call TRBD1 (5 bases). The length of the CDR3 is 14 residues. Trimming left V 3 bases short and J 5 bases short, with 13 bases between. Germline V CDR1 and CDR2: SGHVS, FQNEAQ.